Below, 11 T cell receptor beta chains from the same sample are listed, as sequenced in a study of blood T cell repertoires in COVID-19. Method: immunoSEQ multiplex PCR; TCRdb's copy keeps in-frame clones and lacks some. The sample has approximately 200,000 clones, approximately 84% seen once. Sequenced material: peripheral blood. The receptor set was obtained from a woman aged 80 or older with COVID-19, enrolled during active disease.

The chain links TRBV5-5 to TRBJ1-4; D is undetermined. V gave up 4 bases and J gave up 0 bases, with 22 bases separating them. The length of the CDR3 is 19 residues. Germline CDR1 reads SGHKS; CDR2 reads YYEKEE (reference sequence). CDR3 sequence reads: CASSPGSLYATTTNEKLFF. The DNA of the CDR3 is TGTGCCAGCAGCCCCGGGAGTCTGTACGCTACCACAACTAATGAAAAACTGTTTTTT.

The table lists this clone with a count of one. The chain carries TRBV5-4 and TRBJ2-2, with 11 bases identical to TRBD2. This CDR3 region has 17 residues. The germline CDR1 and CDR2 sequences are SGHNT and YYREEE (reference sequence). The J segment lost 5 bases and the V segment lost 0 bases, leaving 6 bases of the junction unmatched. In nucleotides, the CDR3 is TGTGCCAGCAGCTTGGGGGCCCCTAGCGGGGGGACCGGGGAGCTGTTTTTT. Amino acids: CASSLGAPSGGTGELFF.

This chain links TRBV6-5 with TRBJ1-4; D is ambiguous. Trimming cost V 7 bases and J 8 bases, with 17 bases left between them. Germline V gene sequence: CDR1 MNHEY, CDR2 SVGAGI. The CDR3 extends over 14 amino acids. Here the CDR3 reads CASTSEPLGEKLFF. The CDR3 DNA reads TGTGCCAGCACGAGCGAACCCCTAGGAGAAAAACTGTTTTTT.

The rearrangement links TRBV28 to TRBJ1-4; 7 bases fit TRBD1. The CDR3 extends over 15 amino acids. The J segment lost 4 bases and the V segment lost 5 bases, leaving 7 bases of the junction unmatched. Germline V gives CDR1 MDHEN, CDR2 SYDVKM. DNA for the CDR3: TGTGCCAGCAGTCGAGGGACAGCCGATAATGAAAAACTGTTTTTT. It is translated as CASSRGTADNEKLFF.

This sequence joins TRBV9 and TRBJ1-3, with TRBD1 matching over 9 bases. CDR1 and CDR2 (germline): SGDLS, YYNGEE. This CDR3 spans 16 amino acids. After removal of 6 bases from V and 3 bases from J, the junction contained 10 bases not matched to a gene. The CDR3 reads CASTHQQGASGNTIYF. As DNA, the CDR3 is TGTGCCAGCACCCATCAACAGGGGGCCAGTGGAAACACCATATATTTT.

The rearrangement links TRBV12-3 or TRBV12-4 to TRBJ2-7; TRBD2 agrees at 11 bases. CDR3 length: 13 residues. Trimming removed 7 bases from V and 3 bases from J; junction bases left unmatched: 2. The CDR3 nucleotides are TGTGCCAGCACCGGGACTAGCGGCTACGAGCAGTACTTC. Protein: CASTGTSGYEQYF.

The chain has TRBV5-1 and TRBJ1-5; the D gene is possibly TRBD1 (5 bases). V was cut by 0 bases and J by 6 bases, with 10 bases left in between. The CDR3 is made up of 14 amino acids. CDR1 is SGHRS, CDR2 YFSETQ, per germline. The CDR3 spells CASSLEVGVQPQHF. The CDR3 DNA reads TGCGCCAGCAGCTTGGAAGTAGGGGTTCAGCCCCAGCATTTT.

The chain recombines TRBV6-5 with TRBJ1-5, with 10 bases that match TRBD1. The V and J ends lost 2 bases and 6 bases, in that order; junction bases with no gene match: 4. Germline V gives CDR1 MNHEY, CDR2 SVGAGI. This CDR3 spans 15 amino acids. CDR3 residues: CASSYARTGGQPQHF. DNA for the CDR3: TGTGCCAGCAGTTACGCGCGGACAGGGGGTCAGCCCCAGCATTTT.

The chain combines TRBV7-2 with TRBJ1-6; D is unclear. Germline CDR1 is SGHTA and CDR2 is FQGNSA. V gave up 2 bases and J gave up 5 bases, with 13 bases separating them. The CDR3 sequence is 16 residues long. The DNA of the CDR3 is TGTGCCAGCAGCTTATTACCGGGTCGTAATAATTCACCCCTCCACTTT. It specifies CASSLLPGRNNSPLHF.

The V and J genes are TRBV28 and TRBJ2-3; D is perhaps TRBD1 (6 bases). The germline V and J ends were trimmed by 5 bases and 1 base, with 10 bases remaining between them. CDR1 and CDR2 (germline): MDHEN, SYDVKM. CDR3 length: 14 residues. CDR3 in amino acids: CASSPPGGTDTQYF. DNA for the CDR3: TGTGCCAGCAGTCCCCCAGGGGGCACAGATACGCAGTATTTT.

The chain has TRBV19 and TRBJ1-4; 11 bases fit TRBD1. Looked up from germline, CDR1 is LNHDA and CDR2 is SQIVND (reference sequence). V lost 4 bases and J lost 7; bases outside the gene matches: 5. CDR3 length equals 15 residues. The CDR3 sequence: CASSTGQGAFEKLFF. CDR3 bases: TGTGCCAGTAGTACCGGACAGGGGGCCTTTGAAAAACTGTTTTTT. Supplemented by reference TRBV19 and TRBJ1-4, the full variable domain reads DGGITQSPKYLFRKEGQNVTLSCEQNLNHDAMYWYRQDPGQGLRLIYYSQIVNDFQKGDIAEGYSVSREKKESFPLTVTSAQKNPTAFYLCASSTGQGAFEKLFFGSGTQLSVL.